This T cell receptor beta chain comes out of a study of cytomegalovirus exposure and HLA in healthy donors. Study-wide findings and caveats: Per a prior analysis, the majority of TCR beta V segments were productive roughly 87% or roughly 30% of the time. Cytomegalovirus association was assigned to about 180 TCR beta chains.

PCR amplification relied on 60 Vbeta primers (plus 13 Jbeta primers). The method was immunoSEQ multiplex PCR; TCRdb's version includes in-frame clones alone and lacks a portion of them. The sample lists just under 250,000 clones; roughly 82% were seen once. Per germline, CDR1 SGHRS and CDR2 YFSETQ. Between the trimmed V and J ends, which lost 4 bases and 3 bases, there was a span of 20 bases. This CDR3 is built from 16 residues. Concerning this clone: The antigen is not known.

This clonotype was obtained from a woman in her thirties or forties in good health and CMV-seropositive. The chain carries TRBV5-1 and TRBJ2-7; D possibly corresponds to TRBD2 (6 bases). Sample: PBMCs. The CDR3: CASSTALGGSNYEQYF. As DNA, the CDR3 is TGCGCCAGCAGCACCGCCCTGGGGGGTAGTAACTACGAGCAGTACTTC.